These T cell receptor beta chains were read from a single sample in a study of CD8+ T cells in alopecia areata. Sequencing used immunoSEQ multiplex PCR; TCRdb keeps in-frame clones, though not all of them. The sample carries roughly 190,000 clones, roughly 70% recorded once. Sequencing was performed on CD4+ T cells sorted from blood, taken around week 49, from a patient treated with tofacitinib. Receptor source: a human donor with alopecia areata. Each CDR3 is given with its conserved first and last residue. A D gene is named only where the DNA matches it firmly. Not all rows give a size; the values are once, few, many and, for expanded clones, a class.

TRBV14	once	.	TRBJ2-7	TGTGCCAGCAGCCCTACTGTGGGTTCGGTCAAGTACTTC	CASSPTVGSVKYF
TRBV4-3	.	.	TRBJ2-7	TGCGCCAGCAGCCAGGCTTGGTCTAGCGACCACGAGCAGTACTTC	CASSQAWSSDHEQYF
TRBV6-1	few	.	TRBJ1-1	TGTGCCAGCAGTGGCAGGGACACTGAAGCTTTCTTT	CASSGRDTEAFF
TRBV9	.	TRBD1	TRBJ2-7	TGTGCCAGCAGCCCATTGCGACAGGGGATCTACGAGCAGTACTTC	CASSPLRQGIYEQYF
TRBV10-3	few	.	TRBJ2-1	TGTGCCATCAGTGAGTCTAGGAATGAGCAGTTCTTC	CAISESRNEQFF
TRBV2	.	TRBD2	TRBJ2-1	TGTGCCAGCAGACCTAGGTGGACTAGCGGAGAGAGCTCCTACAATGAGCAGTTCTTC	CASRPRWTSGESSYNEQFF
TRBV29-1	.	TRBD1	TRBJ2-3	TGCAGCGTTGATCTTCGGACAGGGACAGATACGCAGTATTTT	CSVDLRTGTDTQYF
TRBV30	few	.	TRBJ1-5	TGTGCCTGGAGTGGACCCAATAGCAATCAGCCCCAGCATTTT	CAWSGPNSNQPQHF
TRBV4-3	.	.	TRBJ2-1	TGCGCCAGCAGCCAAGAGGTCACCAGGGCAAGGTCCAATGAGCAGTTCTTC	CASSQEVTRARSNEQFF
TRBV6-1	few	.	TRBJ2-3	TGTGCCAGCAGTCACCAGAGGAGCAGCACAGATACGCAGTATTTT	CASSHQRSSTDTQYF
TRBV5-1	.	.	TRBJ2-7	TGCGCCAGCAGCTTCTCAAAAGGACAGACCGAGCAGTACTTC	CASSFSKGQTEQYF
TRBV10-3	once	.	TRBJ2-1	TGTGCCATCAGCAACCGGGACTTCAATGAGCAGTTCTTC	CAISNRDFNEQFF
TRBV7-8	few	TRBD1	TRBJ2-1	TGTGCCAGCAGCTTTCCCAGGGGGTCCTACAATGAGCAGTTCTTC	CASSFPRGSYNEQFF
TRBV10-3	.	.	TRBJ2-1	TGTGCCATCAGTGAGTCGGAGGGGCTGGGCTCCTACAATGAGCAGTTCTTC	CAISESEGLGSYNEQFF
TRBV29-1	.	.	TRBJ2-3	TGCAGCGTTAATGGACTCGCCCCTACTAGCACAGATACGCAGTATTTT	CSVNGLAPTSTDTQYF
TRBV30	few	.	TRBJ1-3	TGTGCCTGGAGTGTTGAGGTACCCATATATTTT	CAWSVEVPIYF
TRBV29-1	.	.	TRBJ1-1	TGCAGCGTTGAAGCTAGGTTAAGCCCTGAAGCTTTCTTT	CSVEARLSPEAFF
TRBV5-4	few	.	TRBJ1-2	TGTGCCAGCAGCTTGGGCCTGCCGGGAGGGGGAGGCTACACCTTC	CASSLGLPGGGGYTF
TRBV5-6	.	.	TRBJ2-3	TGTGCCAGCAGCTTGTGGCACCGAGACACAGATACGCAGTATTTT	CASSLWHRDTDTQYF
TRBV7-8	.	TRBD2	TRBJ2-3	TGTGCCAGCAGCTTAGGGAGCGGGGCGGGGCACATCACAGATACGCAGTATTTT	CASSLGSGAGHITDTQYF
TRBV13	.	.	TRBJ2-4	TGTGCCAGCAGCTTAGGCCTAATTGGAGGCGCCAAAAACATTCAGTACTTC	CASSLGLIGGAKNIQYF
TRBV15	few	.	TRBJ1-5	TGTGCCACCAGCAGATTAGGGCAGCCCCAGCATTTT	CATSRLGQPQHF